This T cell receptor (beta chain) was captured in a study of tumor-infiltrating lymphocytes in localized non-small cell lung cancer. Turning to the study itself: The cohort mixed smokers and never-smokers, several histologies, and some post-neoadjuvant-chemotherapy samples. Study outcomes and limitations: Different pieces of the same tissue were used for each assay. Only some patients had TCR sequencing, depending on available tissue.

Comments on this clone: No antigen is known for it.

Clones were read by immunoSEQ multiplex PCR, and TCRdb kept only the in-frame ones, dropping some. The sample consists of about 12,000 clones, 75% to 90% of them appearing once. The V end was cut by 0 bases, the J end by 2 bases, with 12 bases between. CDR1 and CDR2 from the germline V gene are SGHRS and YFSETQ. The CDR3 consists of 15 residues. V is TRBV5-1 and J is TRBJ2-7, with a possible D match to TRBD2 (5 bases). The source of this sequence is a human donor with non-small cell lung cancer. Specimen: uninvolved lung tissue not adjacent to the tumor. CDR3 coding DNA: TGCGCCAGCAGCTTGGGGGTCGGGGTAACCTACGAGCAGTACTTC. This codes for CASSLGVGVTYEQYF.